The 6 T cell receptor beta chains listed next were all sequenced from one sample in a study of shared clonotypes between healthy human individuals. Using immunoSEQ multiplex PCR, the repertoire was profiled, and TCRdb retains in-frame clones only, with some absent. The sample holds 850,000 to 1,100,000 clones, 60% to 80% seen once. Sample: memory CD4+ T cells from PBMCs. Noted subset: CD45RA-negative fraction. These receptors were collected from a man in his late teens or twenties in good health. Some clones in this sample may be carry-over from other donors' samples.

This clone was counted only a few times. The gene calls are TRBV6-5 and TRBJ1-1; D is uncertain. Between the trimmed V and J ends, which lost 0 bases and 6 bases, there was a span of 11 bases. The CDR3 is 14 residues long. CDR1 MNHEY and CDR2 SVGAGI come from the germline V gene. The CDR3 sequence is CASSYSTGASEAFF. As DNA, the CDR3 is TGTGCCAGCAGTTACTCAACCGGAGCCTCTGAAGCTTTCTTT.

The CDR3 sequence: CASSFGRMPYEQYF. The DNA for the CDR3 is TGTGCCAGCAGCTTTGGACGTATGCCCTACGAGCAGTACTTC. V is TRBV7-9 and J is TRBJ2-7, with unresolved D. Germline-derived CDR1 and CDR2 are SEHNR and FQNEAQ (reference sequence). The CDR3 covers 14 residues. The V end lost 3 bases, the J end lost 2 bases, and 11 bases lay between the germline ends.

The chain employs TRBV19 and TRBJ2-7, with 7 positions matching TRBD2. V was pared by 10 bases and J by 7 bases, with 10 bases of the junction left unmatched. The CDR3 has 12 residues. The germline V gene has CDR1 LNHDA and CDR2 SQIVND (reference sequence). As DNA, the CDR3 is TGTGCCACCAGCGGGGAGCTGGGTGAGCAGTACTTC. It yields the protein CATSGELGEQYF. Combining the CDR3 with reference TRBV19 and TRBJ2-7 gives the whole variable domain DGGITQSPKYLFRKEGQNVTLSCEQNLNHDAMYWYRQDPGQGLRLIYYSQIVNDFQKGDIAEGYSVSREKKESFPLTVTSAQKNPTAFYLCATSGELGEQYFGPGTRLTVT.

This clone was counted a single time. The chain is built from TRBV7-2 and TRBJ2-1; 7 bases match TRBD2. The ends lost 4 bases at V and 2 bases at J; junction bases unmatched: 5. The V gene's germline CDR1 is SGHTA and CDR2 FQGNSA. This CDR3 is 15 amino acids long. In DNA, the CDR3 is TGTGCCAGCAGCTCGCTAGCGGTAGCCTACAATGAGCAGTTCTTC. This sequence encodes CASSSLAVAYNEQFF. The full variable domain, in which reference TRBV7-2 and TRBJ2-1 provide the parts outside the CDR3, is GAGVSQSPSNKVTEKGKDVELRCDPISGHTALYWYRQSLGQGLEFLIYFQGNSAPDKSGLPSDRFSAERTGGSVSTLTIQRTQQEDSAVYLCASSSLAVAYNEQFFGPGTRLTVL.

The J gene is TRBJ2-3, the V gene TRBV2; D is uncertain. This CDR3 comprises 13 residues. V lost 5 bases and J lost 8, with 14 bases in between. Germline-derived CDR1 and CDR2 are SNHLY and FYNNEI. The CDR3 loop reads CASSWWAESTQYF. The CDR3 region has the DNA TGTGCCAGCAGTTGGTGGGCTGAAAGTACGCAGTATTTT.

The chain couples TRBV5-1 to TRBJ2-1; 14 bases map to TRBD2. Germline CDR1 reads SGHRS; CDR2 reads YFSETQ. V gave up 4 bases and J gave up 8 bases; unmatched junction bases: 8. The CDR3 consists of 16 residues. CDR3 in amino acids: CASSIGTSGSKYEQFF. The CDR3 nucleotides read TGCGCCAGCAGCATAGGGACTAGCGGGAGTAAGTATGAGCAGTTCTTC.